The clone carrying this T cell receptor (beta chain) has ten or more counts. This entry is derived from a study of CD8 T cells in ankylosing spondylitis. MiXCR, run by TCRdb on the 5' RACE reads, gives a single entry per CDR3 protein. The profile shows tens of thousands of distinct CDR3 sequences, 2.5% of them singletons. Germline assignment: CDR1 SGDLS and CDR2 YYNGEE. This CDR3 spans 15 amino acids. V gave up 0 bases and J gave up 6 bases; unmatched junction bases: 6. Sequencing input: blood, either unsorted or a sorted T cell fraction (not recorded which). This receptor was identified in a female donor with ankylosing spondylitis or in good health (not recorded which). The V gene is TRBV9, the J gene TRBJ2-1; the match to TRBD1 covers 7 bases. This chain's CDR3 is CASSVGTGGFNEQFF. The CDR3, as DNA: TGTGCCAGCAGCGTAGGGACAGGCGGATTCAATGAGCAGTTCTTC.